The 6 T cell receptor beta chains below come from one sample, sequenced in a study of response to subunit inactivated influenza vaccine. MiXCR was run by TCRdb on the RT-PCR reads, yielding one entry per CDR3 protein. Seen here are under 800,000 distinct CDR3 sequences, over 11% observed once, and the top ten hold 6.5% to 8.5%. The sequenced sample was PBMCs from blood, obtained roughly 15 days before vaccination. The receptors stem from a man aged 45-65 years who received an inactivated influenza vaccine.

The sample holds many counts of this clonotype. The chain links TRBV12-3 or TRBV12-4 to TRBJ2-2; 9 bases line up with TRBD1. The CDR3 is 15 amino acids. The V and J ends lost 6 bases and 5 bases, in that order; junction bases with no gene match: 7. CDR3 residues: CASRWTGARTGELFF. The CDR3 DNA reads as TGTGCCAGCAGGTGGACAGGGGCGAGAACCGGGGAGCTGTTTTTT.

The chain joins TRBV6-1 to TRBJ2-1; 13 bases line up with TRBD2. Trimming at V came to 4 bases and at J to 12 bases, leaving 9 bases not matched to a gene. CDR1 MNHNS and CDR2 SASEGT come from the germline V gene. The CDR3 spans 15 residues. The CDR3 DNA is TGTGCCAGCAGTGGAGGACTAGCGGGAGTTGGAGGGCAGTTCTTC. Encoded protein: CASSGGLAGVGGQFF.

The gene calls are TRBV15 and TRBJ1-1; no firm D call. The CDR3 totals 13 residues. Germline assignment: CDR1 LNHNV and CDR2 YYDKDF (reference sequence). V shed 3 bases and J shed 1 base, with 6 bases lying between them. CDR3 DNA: TGTGCCACCAGCAGGGGAAGGAACACTGAAGCTTTCTTT. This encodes CATSRGRNTEAFF.

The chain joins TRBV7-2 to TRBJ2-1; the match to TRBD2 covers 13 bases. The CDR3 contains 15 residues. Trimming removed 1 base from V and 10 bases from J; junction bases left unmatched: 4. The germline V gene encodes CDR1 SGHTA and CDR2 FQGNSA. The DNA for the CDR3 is TGTGCCAGCAGCTTAGGGAGACTAGCGGGAGGCGAGCAGTTCTTC. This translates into CASSLGRLAGGEQFF. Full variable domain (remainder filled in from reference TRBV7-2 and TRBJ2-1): GAGVSQSPSNKVTEKGKDVELRCDPISGHTALYWYRQSLGQGLEFLIYFQGNSAPDKSGLPSDRFSAERTGGSVSTLTIQRTQQEDSAVYLCASSLGRLAGGEQFFGPGTRLTVL.

This CDR3 is CASRRAGTAGQETQYF. The CDR3 nucleotides read TGTGCCAGCAGGCGAGCCGGGACGGCGGGGCAAGAGACCCAGTACTTC. V is TRBV6-1 and J is TRBJ2-5; D might be TRBD2 (6 bases). CDR3 size: 16 residues. Germline V gene data show CDR1 as MNHNS and CDR2 as SASEGT. V lost 6 bases and J 2 bases, leaving 19 bases between the germline ends.

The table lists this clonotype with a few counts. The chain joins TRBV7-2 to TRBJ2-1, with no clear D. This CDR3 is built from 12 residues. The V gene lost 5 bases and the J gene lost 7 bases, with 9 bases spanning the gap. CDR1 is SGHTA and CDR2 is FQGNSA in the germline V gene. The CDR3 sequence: CASSPQRNEQFF. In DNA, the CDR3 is TGTGCCAGCAGCCCCCAGAGGAATGAGCAGTTCTTC. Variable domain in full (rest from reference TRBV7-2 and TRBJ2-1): GAGVSQSPSNKVTEKGKDVELRCDPISGHTALYWYRQSLGQGLEFLIYFQGNSAPDKSGLPSDRFSAERTGGSVSTLTIQRTQQEDSAVYLCASSPQRNEQFFGPGTRLTVL.